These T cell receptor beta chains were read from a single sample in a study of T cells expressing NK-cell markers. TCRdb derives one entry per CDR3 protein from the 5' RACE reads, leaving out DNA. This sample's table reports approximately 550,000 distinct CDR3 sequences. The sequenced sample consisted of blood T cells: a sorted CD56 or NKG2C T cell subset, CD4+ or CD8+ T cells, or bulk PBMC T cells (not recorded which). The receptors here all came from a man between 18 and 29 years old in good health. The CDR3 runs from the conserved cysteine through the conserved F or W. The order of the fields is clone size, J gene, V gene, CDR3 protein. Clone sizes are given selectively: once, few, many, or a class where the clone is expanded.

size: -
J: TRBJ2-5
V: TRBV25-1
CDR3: CASSELTGGSETQYF

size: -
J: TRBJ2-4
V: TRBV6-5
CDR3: CASSYSFREGAKNIQYF

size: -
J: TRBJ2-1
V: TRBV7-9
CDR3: CASSLDVAREQFF

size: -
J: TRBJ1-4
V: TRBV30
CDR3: CAWSVGASREEKLFF

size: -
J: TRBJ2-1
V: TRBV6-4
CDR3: CASSDVGGSLEQFF

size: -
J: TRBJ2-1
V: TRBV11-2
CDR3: CASSFIGTSGRHEQFF

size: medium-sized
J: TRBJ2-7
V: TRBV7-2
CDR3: CASSSPDSYEQYF

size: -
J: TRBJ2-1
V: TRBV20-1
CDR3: CSALREGAYNEQFF

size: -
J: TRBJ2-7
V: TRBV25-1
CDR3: CASSELGTGGWEQYF

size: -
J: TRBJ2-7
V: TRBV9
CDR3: CASSVSGLYSYEQYF

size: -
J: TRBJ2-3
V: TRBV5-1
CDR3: CASSLVPQGPQDPDTQYF

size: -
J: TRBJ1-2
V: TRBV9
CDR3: CASSVDPGASGYTF

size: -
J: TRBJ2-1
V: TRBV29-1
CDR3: CSVAGAAALIGNEQFF

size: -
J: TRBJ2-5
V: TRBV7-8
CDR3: CASSLISSLQETQYF

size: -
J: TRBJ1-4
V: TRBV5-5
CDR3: CASSLFPSNSEKLFF

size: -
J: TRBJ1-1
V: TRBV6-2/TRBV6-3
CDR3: CASSYSGRLNTEAFF

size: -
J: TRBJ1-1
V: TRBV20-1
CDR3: CTFTKNTEAFF

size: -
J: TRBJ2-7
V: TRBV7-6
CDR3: CASSLEAGRNYEQYF

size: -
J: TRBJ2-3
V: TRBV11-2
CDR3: CASSPAPVSTDTQYF

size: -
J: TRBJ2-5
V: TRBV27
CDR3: CASSTSTRRGGETQYF

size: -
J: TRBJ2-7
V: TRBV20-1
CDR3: CSAGKTAGDPGEQYF

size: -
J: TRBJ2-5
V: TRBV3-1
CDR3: CASSQDFGSFQETQYF

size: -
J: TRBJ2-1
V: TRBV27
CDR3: CVSSPLGGSGNNEQFF

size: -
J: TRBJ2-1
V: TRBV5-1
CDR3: CASSLTSGSGYNEQFF

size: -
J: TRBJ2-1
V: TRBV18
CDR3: CASSPMGFYNEQFF

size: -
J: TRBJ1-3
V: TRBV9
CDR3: CASSPAGLGNTIYF

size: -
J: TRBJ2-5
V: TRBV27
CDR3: CASRRLTVGGETQYF

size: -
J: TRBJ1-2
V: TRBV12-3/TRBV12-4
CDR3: CASSLAGTGSGYTF

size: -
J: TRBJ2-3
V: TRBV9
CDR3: CASSAGTSGRTSTDTQYF

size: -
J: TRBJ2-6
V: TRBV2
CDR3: CASTRVSGANVLTF

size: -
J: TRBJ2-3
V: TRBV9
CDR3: CASSAGTQKWGDTQYF

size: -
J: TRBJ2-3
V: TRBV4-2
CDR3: CASSQFGDRAWDTQYF

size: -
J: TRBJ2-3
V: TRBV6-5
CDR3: CASSYTIQGARTDTQYF